This is a list of T cell receptor beta chains from one sample in a study of T cells in Graves' hyperthyroidism and ophthalmopathy. TCRdb used MiXCR to reprocess the multiplex PCR reads, holding one entry per CDR3 protein. Of 500,000 to 600,000 distinct CDR3 sequences in the sample, around 46% were seen once. The sample taken for sequencing was peripheral blood or thyroid tissue (not recorded which). The source is an adult woman with Graves' disease, either hyperthyroidism or ophthalmopathy (not recorded which). CDR3s include the opening cysteine and the closing phenylalanine or tryptophan. Each record gives: J gene, clone size, D gene, V gene, CDR3 protein, CDR3 DNA. A D gene is named only where the DNA matches it firmly. Clone size is not always given. Where it is, it says once, few, many or a class for expanded clones.

TRBJ1-5 | few | - | TRBV29-1 | CSVASGGNQPQHF | TGCAGCGTTGCATCAGGGGGCAATCAGCCCCAGCATTTT
TRBJ2-7 | many | TRBD2 | TRBV5-1 | CASSVQGSGARYEQYF | TGCGCCAGCAGCGTCCAGGGCAGCGGGGCACGCTACGAGCAGTACTTC
TRBJ1-1 | many | - | TRBV29-1 | CSVERVKAFF | TGCAGCGTGGAACGGGTTAAAGCTTTCTTT
TRBJ1-1 | many | - | TRBV5-8 | CASSVDRHTEAFF | TGTGCCAGCAGCGTCGACAGACACACTGAAGCTTTCTTT
TRBJ1-1 | once | - | TRBV29-1 | CSVEPPARTEAFF | TGCAGCGTTGAGCCGCCAGCGCGCACTGAAGCTTTCTTT
TRBJ2-2 | - | TRBD2 | TRBV20-1 | CSARLAGAGELFF | TGCAGTGCTCGACTAGCGGGAGCCGGGGAGCTGTTTTTT
TRBJ2-1 | - | TRBD2 | TRBV7-3 | CASSLLAGDNEQFF | TGTGCCAGCAGCTTACTCGCGGGAGACAATGAGCAGTTCTTC
TRBJ1-6 | many | TRBD1 | TRBV9 | CASSPWGQDNSPLHF | TGTGCCAGCAGCCCTTGGGGACAGGATAATTCACCCCTCCACTTT
TRBJ1-1 | many | - | TRBV28 | CASVERGYTEAFF | TGTGCCAGCGTCGAGAGAGGCTACACTGAAGCTTTCTTT
TRBJ2-5 | few | TRBD1 | TRBV29-1 | CSVGQGQETQYF | TGCAGCGTTGGACAGGGGCAAGAGACCCAGTACTTC
TRBJ2-7 | many | - | TRBV29-1 | CSVGWGWGYEQYF | TGCAGCGTTGGCTGGGGTTGGGGCTACGAGCAGTACTTC
TRBJ1-1 | - | - | TRBV5-1 | CASSLDPGQLNTEAFF | TGCGCCAGCAGCTTGGACCCTGGACAACTGAACACTGAAGCTTTCTTT
TRBJ1-5 | - | - | TRBV7-8 | CASSFSTDSNQPQHF | TGTGCCAGCAGCTTCTCTACCGATAGCAATCAGCCCCAGCATTTT
TRBJ2-7 | - | - | TRBV29-1 | CSVDTGRGYEQYF | TGCAGCGTTGACACGGGCAGGGGCTACGAGCAGTACTTC
TRBJ1-5 | many | - | TRBV5-1 | CASSLVGGNQPQHF | TGCGCCAGCAGCTTGGTAGGGGGCAATCAGCCCCAGCATTTT
TRBJ1-6 | few | - | TRBV7-9 | CASSTHNSPLHF | TGTGCCAGCAGCACTCATAATTCACCCCTCCACTTT
TRBJ2-2 | few | - | TRBV19 | CASSIGGNGELFF | TGTGCCAGTAGTATTGGAGGGAACGGGGAGCTGTTTTTT
TRBJ2-5 | many | - | TRBV7-8 | CASSLGISRETQYF | TGTGCCAGCAGCTTAGGGATTAGTAGGGAGACCCAGTACTTC
TRBJ1-3 | - | - | TRBV7-9 | CASSLAVLYSFSGNTIYF | TGTGCCAGCAGCTTGGCGGTCCTCTACTCTTTCTCTGGAAACACCATATATTTT
TRBJ2-2 | few | - | TRBV11-2 | CASSRENLLYKNGELFF | TGTGCCAGCAGCCGCGAAAACCTATTATATAAGAACGGGGAGCTGTTTTTT
TRBJ1-2 | few | - | TRBV6-6 | CASSYRAMTYGYTF | TGTGCCAGCAGTTACAGGGCCATGACCTATGGCTACACCTTC
TRBJ1-1 | - | - | TRBV3-1 | CASSLRAGDEAFF | TGTGCCAGCAGCCTCCGGGCCGGAGACGAAGCTTTCTTT
TRBJ1-2 | many | TRBD1 | TRBV5-5 | CASSDRGDYGYTF | TGTGCCAGCAGCGACAGGGGAGACTATGGCTACACCTTC
TRBJ2-2 | - | TRBD1 | TRBV9 | CASSGTTGTGDTGELFF | TGTGCCAGCAGCGGGACCACCGGGACAGGGGACACCGGGGAGCTGTTTTTT
TRBJ2-5 | many | TRBD2 | TRBV20-1 | CSAGLAGGMQETQYF | TGCAGTGCGGGTCTAGCGGGAGGGATGCAAGAGACCCAGTACTTC
TRBJ1-5 | many | - | TRBV6-6 | CASSQRGIDQPQHF | TGTGCCAGCAGCCAGAGGGGGATTGATCAGCCCCAGCATTTT
TRBJ2-7 | many | TRBD1 | TRBV27 | CASSSGTGGSEQYF | TGCGCCAGCAGCTCCGGGACAGGGGGTTCCGAGCAGTACTTC
TRBJ1-5 | few | - | TRBV28 | CASTRDGDQPQHF | TGTGCCAGCACCCGGGACGGCGATCAGCCCCAGCATTTT
TRBJ1-1 | - | - | TRBV29-1 | CSAKGGTEAFF | TGCAGCGCCAAGGGTGGCACTGAAGCTTTCTTT
TRBJ1-5 | - | - | TRBV7-6 | CASSPDSRSYEQPQHF | TGTGCCAGCAGTCCTGACAGTCGATCCTACGAGCAGCCCCAGCATTTT
TRBJ1-4 | many | - | TRBV5-1 | CASSPDTTNEKLFF | TGCGCCAGCAGTCCAGACACAACTAATGAAAAACTGTTTTTT
TRBJ1-5 | - | - | TRBV29-1 | CSASGGRNQPQHF | TGCAGCGCCTCCGGGGGCCGCAATCAGCCCCAGCATTTT
TRBJ2-5 | - | - | TRBV25-1 | CALTGPSGWETQYF | TGTGCCCTCACGGGCCCCTCGGGTTGGGAGACCCAGTACTTC
TRBJ2-7 | many | TRBD2 | TRBV20-1 | CSAIGGNSYEQYF | TGCAGTGCGATCGGGGGGAACTCCTACGAGCAGTACTTC
TRBJ1-1 | - | - | TRBV4-2 | CASSQDRDPGTEAFF | TGTGCCAGCAGCCAAGATCGTGACCCGGGTACTGAAGCTTTCTTT
TRBJ1-2 | many | - | TRBV6-1 | CASSEASRGSYYGYTF | TGTGCCAGCAGTGAAGCGAGCCGGGGCAGCTACTATGGCTACACCTTC
TRBJ2-1 | once | - | TRBV24-1 | CATSDFPGRGHNEQFF | TGTGCCACCAGTGATTTCCCGGGGAGGGGGCACAATGAGCAGTTCTTC
TRBJ2-5 | - | TRBD1 | TRBV12-3/TRBV12-4 | CASSRQGRPTETQYF | TGTGCCAGCAGCCGACAGGGACGTCCCACGGAGACCCAGTACTTC
TRBJ2-2 | many | - | TRBV7-2 | CASSLWGASTGELFF | TGTGCCAGCAGCTTGTGGGGGGCGTCTACCGGGGAGCTGTTTTTT
TRBJ2-7 | - | - | TRBV29-1 | CSASTQMYEQYF | TGCAGCGCTAGTACACAGATGTACGAGCAGTACTTC
TRBJ2-5 | - | TRBD1 | TRBV20-1 | CSASDPGQGVQETQYF | TGCAGTGCTAGCGACCCGGGGCAGGGGGTCCAAGAGACCCAGTACTTC
TRBJ1-5 | - | - | TRBV25-1 | CASSSTDSYDQPQHF | TGTGCCAGCAGTTCTACGGACAGCTACGATCAGCCCCAGCATTTT
TRBJ1-1 | many | - | TRBV2 | CASGTVTEAFF | TGTGCCAGCGGGACCGTCACTGAAGCTTTCTTT
TRBJ2-5 | - | - | TRBV15 | CATSREGQYF | TGTGCCACCAGCAGAGAGGGCCAGTACTTC
TRBJ1-1 | - | - | TRBV20-1 | CSAKGRLRDTEAFF | TGCAGTGCTAAGGGCCGTCTTAGGGACACTGAAGCTTTCTTT
TRBJ2-1 | - | - | TRBV7-9 | CASSITAYNEQFF | TGTGCCAGCAGCATTACCGCATACAATGAGCAGTTCTTC
TRBJ2-7 | many | TRBD2 | TRBV20-1 | CSAPSGTYYEQYF | TGCAGTGCTCCCAGCGGGACTTACTACGAGCAGTACTTC
TRBJ2-5 | few | - | TRBV24-1 | CATSSHGQETQYF | TGTGCCACCAGTAGCCACGGGCAAGAGACCCAGTACTTC
TRBJ2-2 | many | - | TRBV12-3/TRBV12-4 | CASSYGMAGELFF | TGTGCCAGCAGTTACGGCATGGCCGGGGAGCTGTTTTTT
TRBJ2-5 | - | TRBD2 | TRBV10-3 | CATSPFQAGKETQYF | TGTGCCACCTCCCCCTTCCAAGCGGGGAAAGAGACCCAGTACTTC
TRBJ2-1 | few | - | TRBV24-1 | CAISSFPGLDEQFF | TGTGCCATCAGTTCATTTCCGGGGTTAGATGAGCAGTTCTTC
TRBJ1-4 | - | TRBD1 | TRBV28 | CASSRPGTAKPNEKLFF | TGTGCCAGCAGCCGACCGGGGACAGCAAAACCTAATGAAAAACTGTTTTTT
TRBJ2-2 | - | - | TRBV10-3 | CAIGWGGELFF | TGTGCCATCGGGTGGGGTGGAGAGCTGTTTTTT
TRBJ2-7 | few | - | TRBV3-1 | CASSQDGGSVSYEQYF | TGTGCCAGCAGCCAAGATGGAGGGTCAGTCTCCTACGAGCAGTACTTC
TRBJ1-5 | - | - | TRBV12-3/TRBV12-4 | CASSPGRLVGQPQHF | TGTGCCAGCAGTCCAGGGCGGCTGGTTGGGCAGCCCCAGCATTTT
TRBJ1-1 | once | TRBD1 | TRBV10-3 | CAISATGENTEAFF | TGTGCCATCAGCGCGACAGGGGAGAACACTGAAGCTTTCTTT
TRBJ2-7 | - | - | TRBV5-1 | CASSLSAGNEQYF | TGCGCCAGCAGCTTGTCGGCAGGGAACGAGCAGTACTTC
TRBJ1-4 | - | - | TRBV5-1 | CASSPKMNTEKLFF | TGCGCCAGCAGCCCGAAGATGAACACTGAAAAACTGTTTTTT
TRBJ1-5 | many | - | TRBV6-5 | CASSPGPFEGQPQHF | TGTGCCAGCAGTCCTGGACCTTTTGAGGGTCAGCCCCAGCATTTT